A selection of T cell receptor beta chains follows, all from one sample in a study of T cell responses to AZD1222 COVID-19 vaccine. Repertoires were generated with immunoSEQ multiplex PCR, while TCRdb's copy carries only in-frame clones and drops some. Of about 85,000 clones detected, 86% appear once; the ten largest clones hold roughly 7.5%. The sequenced sample was peripheral blood, obtained on day 0 of AZD1222 vaccination. These receptors came from an adult in good health. The CDR3 runs from the conserved cysteine through the conserved F or W. Each record gives: CDR3 protein, CDR3 DNA, J gene, V gene, clone size, D gene. A D gene is named only where the DNA matches it firmly. Size values are once, few and many counts, or a class for expanded clones, and some rows have none.

CASGGGYEQYF,TGTGCCAGCGGAGGAGGCTACGAGCAGTACTTC,TRBJ2-7,TRBV5-6,few,-
CASSVRASNYGYTF,TGTGCCAGCAGCGTCCGGGCATCGAACTATGGCTACACCTTC,TRBJ1-2,TRBV6-5,-,-
CASSMDRVYGYTF,TGCGCCAGCAGCATGGACAGGGTCTATGGCTACACCTTC,TRBJ1-2,TRBV5-1,once,TRBD1
CASRAGHLETQYF,TGCGCCAGCAGAGCCGGACACTTAGAGACCCAGTACTTC,TRBJ2-5,TRBV10-2,-,-
CASSPNPGQGYEQYF,TGTGCCAGCAGCCCAAATCCGGGACAGGGATACGAGCAGTACTTC,TRBJ2-7,TRBV6-2/TRBV6-3,-,TRBD1
CASSSPTSGSRYTQYF,TGTGCCAGCAGCTCCCCGACTAGCGGGAGTCGGTATACGCAGTATTTT,TRBJ2-3,TRBV11-2,-,TRBD2
CASSPPSTDLYGYTF,TGTGCCAGCTCACCACCGTCCACAGACCTCTATGGCTACACCTTC,TRBJ1-2,TRBV18,-,-
CASSSPMTGVGEQYF,TGTGCCAGCAGTTCGCCCATGACAGGGGTGGGCGAGCAGTACTTC,TRBJ2-7,TRBV28,once,TRBD1
CASSLEPDRAGTQYF,TGTGCCAGCAGCTTAGAACCGGACAGGGCGGGGACCCAGTACTTC,TRBJ2-5,TRBV11-1,once,TRBD1
CASSLEGDRSYEQYF,TGTGCCAGCAGTTTGGAAGGGGACAGGTCCTACGAGCAGTACTTC,TRBJ2-7,TRBV27,-,TRBD1
CASSQDRLVHSTGELFF,TGCGCCAGCAGCCAAGATCGACTAGTCCATAGCACCGGGGAGCTGTTTTTT,TRBJ2-2,TRBV4-3,-,-
CASSLGMPVFQPQHF,TGTGCCAGCAGCTTAGGTATGCCAGTCTTCCAGCCCCAGCATTTT,TRBJ1-5,TRBV11-2,-,-
CASSPPAGTGDINQPQHF,TGTGCCAGCAGCCCCCCGGCCGGGACAGGGGATATCAATCAGCCCCAGCATTTT,TRBJ1-5,TRBV28,once,TRBD1
CASSLWGRGYEQYF,TGTGCCAGCAGTTTATGGGGGAGAGGTTACGAGCAGTACTTC,TRBJ2-7,TRBV27,-,-
CASRYGTGSGKNIQYF,TGTGCCAGCAGATATGGGACAGGGTCAGGCAAAAACATTCAGTACTTC,TRBJ2-4,TRBV5-8,-,TRBD1
CASGVLKGPTHGYTF,TGTGCCAGCGGTGTCTTAAAGGGACCGACTCATGGCTACACCTTC,TRBJ1-2,TRBV5-6,-,-
CSATEAFF,TGCAGTGCTACTGAAGCTTTCTTT,TRBJ1-1,TRBV20-1,-,-
CASSPDSYPETQYF,TGTGCCAGCAGCCCGGACTCGTACCCAGAGACCCAGTACTTC,TRBJ2-5,TRBV6-5,once,-